This T cell receptor beta chain was captured in a study of blood T cells in healthy people across ages (dated by TCRdb to about 2015). Background on the whole study: Template switching captured roughly one uniquely barcoded TCR beta cDNA molecule per two T cells in model experiments. To avoid experimental bias, donors of different ages were spread randomly across the sequencing lanes. To track age-related changes in TCR beta repertoire diversity, the study relied on deep sequencing normalized with unique cDNA molecular identifiers. Using the same blood draw, the study looked at two additional independent replicas of 1 million unique cDNA reads for two donors, one aged 18 to 29 and the other aged 80 or older. The donors were divided into four age groups: young (average around 15 years), middle-aged (about 40), aged (about 60) and long-lived (82). Points the paper makes about the study in general: Compared with the aged group, the long-lived group had more naive CD4+ T cells, fewer expanded clones and increased TCR diversity, a pattern suggesting age selection. Because the CMV infection status of the donors was unknown, age-related changes in expanded clonotypes may potentially have been confounded. As age increased, observed TCR beta diversity per million T cells dropped in a roughly linear way, and a significant reduction was already evident by age 40. Estimates of total diversity based on one million sequenced T cells were regarded as lower bounds and as underestimates. The percentage of naive T cells measured by flow cytometry correlated strongly with observed TCR beta diversity. Conclusive comparison of naive and antigen-experienced compartments was prevented by the profiling of bulk unsorted PBMCs.

Measured from the cysteine to the phenylalanine, the CDR3 is 15 residues long. Only the CDR3 region is kept as DNA, spanning 45 bases read in frame from base 1. CDR1 and CDR2, per the germline V gene, are SGHTA and FQGNSA. In regard to this clonotype: The clone's antigen remains unknown. Germline is not matched at one junction end, which may reflect a read error.

The method behind the library was 5' RACE. Sequenced on an Illumina HiSeq 2500. A second roughly 6 to 11 cycle PCR used a sample-barcoded 5' primer and a J-beta primer mix. A template-switch 5' adaptor carrying 12 random nucleotides introduced a unique molecular identifier onto each TCR beta cDNA molecule. At least 2.5 million CDR3-containing paired-end reads were obtained from each sample. All of the RNA was converted into first-strand cDNA using the Mint cDNA synthesis kit, with a TRBC-specific oligonucleotide serving as the primer. After uracil-DNA glycosylase treatment, a first 18-cycle PCR used universal primers M1SS and BC2_uni_R on all cDNA. On the study's bioinformatics: Each sample was normalized by randomly selecting 1 million high-quality reads, each carrying a distinct molecular identifier. Instead of being binned into consensus sequences, reads with shared molecular identifiers were discarded. MiTCR, with a Q25 quality threshold and the strictest error-elimination algorithm, was used for CDR3 identification, clonotype clustering and error correction. A nonparametric unseen species model with Euler transformation was used to estimate lower-bound total TCR beta diversity. TCRdb reran the public reads through fastp at Q25 and MiXCR, keeping productive beta chains. Here each entry gathers all rows of one CDR3 protein and keeps the most common genes and DNA. Clone size and V and J calls follow TCRdb, not the original study. The sample data list some 790,000 distinct CDR3 sequences, and under 35% of these were observed just once. The ten largest clones take up approximately 15% of the sample.

The donors were some 36 Caucasian individuals from Russia, aged about 6 to 95 years, who were systemically healthy. Around 10 milliliters of peripheral blood were drawn from each donor into EDTA-treated Vacutainer tubes. Ficoll-Paque density-gradient centrifugation was used to isolate PBMCs, with at least 6.5 million per sample. Total RNA, at least 6 micrograms per sample, was extracted from PBMCs with Trizol reagent. For every donor, an aliquot of PBMCs went through flow cytometry to measure the percentages of naive CD45RAhigh/CD27high T cells. Recombination linked TRBV7-2 to TRBJ2-5; 8 central nucleotides agree with TRBD2. TRBJ2-7 explains the end of the DNA better; the J call may be wrong. Input material: blood. This TCR came from a woman over 75 in good health. CDR3 region: CASSLKAGGSDEQYF. Here is the DNA: TGTGCCAGCAGCTTAAAGGCGGGGGGCTCCGACGAGCAGTACTTC.